A selection of T cell receptor beta chains follows, all from one sample in a study of blood T cell repertoires in COVID-19. Repertoires were generated with immunoSEQ multiplex PCR, while TCRdb's copy carries only in-frame clones and drops some. The repertoire holds roughly 260,000 clones, with 88% as singletons. The sample comprised peripheral blood. These TCRs come from a young woman with COVID-19, enrolled during active disease. Both conserved end residues are part of each CDR3. Each record gives: clone size, D gene, J gene, V gene, CDR3 protein, CDR3 DNA. D genes are given only for firm matches. Size tells how often a clone was seen (once, few, many) or the class of an expanded clone, and some rows leave it out.

.	TRBD2	TRBJ2-1	TRBV4-1	CASSRYSGRSYNEQFF	TGCGCCAGCAGCCGATATAGCGGGAGGTCCTACAATGAGCAGTTCTTC
.	TRBD1	TRBJ1-1	TRBV11-2	CASSQFGTGENTEAFF	TGTGCCAGCAGCCAATTCGGTACAGGGGAGAACACTGAAGCTTTCTTT
.	TRBD2	TRBJ2-7	TRBV18	CASSPPGGSSYEQYF	TGTGCCAGCTCACCACCTGGCGGGAGCTCCTACGAGCAGTACTTC
.	.	TRBJ1-5	TRBV3-1/TRBV3-2	CASSQRGQPQHF	TGTGCCAGCAGCCAGAGAGGACAGCCCCAGCATTTT
.	.	TRBJ1-2	TRBV11-2	CASSLVGQQNYGYTF	TGTGCCAGCAGCTTAGTCGGACAGCAAAACTATGGCTACACCTTC
.	TRBD1	TRBJ2-7	TRBV4-3	CASSQDRQGVYEQYF	TGCGCCAGCAGCCAAGATCGGCAGGGGGTCTACGAGCAGTACTTC
.	.	TRBJ2-7	TRBV2	CASSLGITIRGRGEQYF	TGTGCCAGCAGTCTCGGGATAACAATCCGGGGTCGGGGAGAGCAGTACTTC
.	.	TRBJ1-1	TRBV5-1	CASSLAGEAFF	TGCGCCAGCAGCTTGGCGGGAGAAGCTTTCTTT
.	TRBD1	TRBJ2-7	TRBV28	CASSYTDRYYEQYF	TGTGCCAGCAGCTACACGGACAGGTATTACGAGCAGTACTTC
.	TRBD2	TRBJ2-7	TRBV4-2	CASSRTSGGSYEQYF	TGTGCCAGCAGTCGAACTAGCGGGGGTTCCTACGAGCAGTACTTC
.	TRBD2	TRBJ2-7	TRBV7-9	CASSPRTGTSGRAYEQYF	TGTGCCAGCAGCCCTCGGACCGGGACTAGCGGGCGAGCATACGAGCAGTACTTC
.	.	TRBJ1-1	TRBV10-3	CAITLGALNTEAFF	TGTGCCATCACCTTAGGAGCCTTGAACACTGAAGCTTTCTTT
few	.	TRBJ1-2	TRBV12-3/TRBV12-4	CASRGLASGYTF	TGTGCCAGCAGGGGACTGGCGAGTGGGTACACCTTC
.	TRBD2	TRBJ2-3	TRBV9	CASSPWTSGRADTQYF	TGTGCCAGCAGCCCTTGGACTAGCGGGAGGGCAGATACGCAGTATTTT
few	.	TRBJ1-3	TRBV11-2	CASMGRGGGNTIYF	TGTGCCAGCATGGGCAGGGGTGGTGGAAACACCATATATTTT
.	.	TRBJ2-3	TRBV27	CASSLGFGGSTQYF	TGTGCCAGCAGTTTAGGTTTCGGAGGGAGCACGCAGTATTTT
.	TRBD2	TRBJ2-3	TRBV7-9	CASSLGGRASDTQYF	TGTGCCAGCAGCTTAGGCGGGAGGGCCTCGGATACGCAGTATTTT
few	.	TRBJ2-7	TRBV27	CASSLLPGPYEQYF	TGTGCCAGCAGTCTCCTCCCGGGTCCCTACGAGCAGTACTTC
.	TRBD2	TRBJ2-1	TRBV13	CASSFSSGRRDEQFF	TGTGCCAGCAGCTTCTCTAGCGGGCGGAGGGATGAGCAGTTCTTC
.	.	TRBJ1-1	TRBV6-5	CASSTDQGINTEAFF	TGTGCCAGCAGTACCGACCAGGGGATTAACACTGAAGCTTTCTTT
.	TRBD1	TRBJ2-7	TRBV10-3	CAISGQENYEQYF	TGTGCCATCTCGGGACAGGAAAACTACGAGCAGTACTTC
.	TRBD2	TRBJ2-3	TRBV20-1	CSASFLAGVDTQYF	TGCAGTGCTAGTTTCCTAGCGGGAGTGGATACGCAGTATTTT
.	.	TRBJ2-1	TRBV6-2/TRBV6-3	CASSYDRGNYNEQFF	TGTGCCAGCAGTTACGATCGGGGGAACTACAATGAGCAGTTCTTC
.	TRBD2	TRBJ2-1	TRBV27	CASSLSPGLAGAYYEQFF	TGTGCCAGCAGTTTATCACCGGGACTAGCGGGAGCGTACTATGAGCAGTTCTTC
few	.	TRBJ1-3	TRBV3-1/TRBV3-2	CASSLLGGGSGNTIYF	TGTGCCAGCAGCCTCCTTGGGGGAGGATCTGGAAACACCATATATTTT
.	.	TRBJ1-1	TRBV9	CASSVAQMNTEAFF	TGTGCCAGCAGCGTAGCCCAGATGAACACTGAAGCTTTCTTT
.	TRBD1	TRBJ2-7	TRBV6-5	CASSYSTGTGAYEQYF	TGTGCCAGCAGTTACTCGACAGGGACAGGAGCCTACGAGCAGTACTTC
.	TRBD1	TRBJ2-7	TRBV10-3	CAISSPRRTGDYEQYF	TGTGCCATCAGCTCCCCACGACGAACAGGGGACTACGAGCAGTACTTC
.	TRBD2	TRBJ2-3	TRBV10-2	CASRASGMDTQYF	TGCGCCAGCAGGGCTAGCGGGATGGATACGCAGTATTTT
.	TRBD2	TRBJ2-1	TRBV30	CAWSTPSGSLQFF	TGTGCCTGGAGTACCCCTAGCGGGAGTCTGCAGTTCTTC
once	.	TRBJ1-4	TRBV18	CASSPDLATNEKLFF	TGTGCCAGCTCACCCGACTTAGCAACTAATGAAAAACTGTTTTTT
many	.	TRBJ1-5	TRBV10-3	CAISDTNNQPQHF	TGTGCCATCTCGGACACTAACAATCAGCCCCAGCATTTT
.	.	TRBJ1-3	TRBV19	CASSITESSGNTIYF	TGTGCCAGTAGTATAACAGAGAGCTCTGGAAACACCATATATTTT
.	.	TRBJ2-7	TRBV24-1	CATSDSQTSYEQYF	TGTGCCACCAGTGATTCCCAGACATCCTACGAGCAGTACTTC
.	.	TRBJ1-1	TRBV28	CASSPRGVLNTEAFF	TGTGCCAGCAGTCCCCGGGGGGTACTGAACACTGAAGCTTTCTTT
.	.	TRBJ1-6	TRBV7-9	CASSFGSSYNSPLHF	TGTGCCAGCAGCTTCGGGAGCTCCTATAATTCACCCCTCCACTTT
.	.	TRBJ2-1	TRBV7-8	CASSLASSFNEQFF	TGTGCCAGCAGCTTAGCGTCCAGTTTTAATGAGCAGTTCTTC
.	TRBD1	TRBJ1-1	TRBV19	CASSTPGDRGAAFF	TGTGCCAGTAGTACACCCGGCGACAGGGGCGCAGCTTTCTTT
.	.	TRBJ2-7	TRBV10-3	CAISESSAFEQYF	TGTGCCATCAGTGAGAGTAGCGCCTTCGAGCAGTACTTC
.	.	TRBJ1-2	TRBV2	CASKRGNYGYTF	TGTGCCAGCAAGCGGGGGAACTATGGCTACACCTTC